This entry features one T cell receptor (beta chain) sequence. This sample is part of a study of blood T cell repertoires in COVID-19. Study overall: Whether acute or convalescent, the COVID-19 samples came from the United States, Italy and Spain.

In assigning cohorts, the study relied on participant-reported clinical history. The table came from immunoSEQ multiplex PCR; TCRdb's copy has only in-frame clones and leaves some out. The table includes some 210,000 clones, roughly 90% detected once. This clonotype originated in a man aged 18 to 29 with acute COVID-19. The sequenced sample consisted of PBMCs or T cells enriched from blood (not recorded which).

The CDR3 DNA reads TGCGCCAGCAGCTTGGGTAGCGGGAGGAGCGAGCAGTACTTC. Amino acid sequence: CASSLGSGRSEQYF. The V call is TRBV5-1, the J call TRBJ2-7; the match to TRBD2 covers 10 bases. Germline V gives CDR1 SGHRS, CDR2 YFSETQ. CDR3 length: 14 residues. The ends lost 0 bases at V and 6 bases at J; junction bases unmatched: 3. The whole variable domain, filled in from reference TRBV5-1 and TRBJ2-7, reads KAGVTQTPRYLIKTRGQQVTLSCSPISGHRSVSWYQQTPGQGLQFLFEYFSETQRNKGNFPGRFSGRQFSNSRSEMNVSTLELGDSALYLCASSLGSGRSEQYFGPGTRLTVT.